This T cell receptor beta chain was recorded in a study of radiation and T cells in renal cell carcinoma. Study background: Nephrectomy followed 15 Gy stereotactic body radiation by 4 weeks.

With respect to this clone: The antigen remains unidentified.

Study-wide findings and caveats: Baseline intratumoral clonotype presence is unknown without pretreatment biopsies.

CDR1 and CDR2 from the germline V gene are MNHEY and SMNVEV (reference sequence). This CDR3 is built from 14 residues. V lost 1 base to trimming and J lost 0 bases, with 3 bases between them. Time point here: blood 2 weeks post-SBRT. The treatment: 15 Gy SBRT to primary tumor, nephrectomy 4 weeks later. Blood was sampled at baseline, 2 weeks and 4 weeks after SBRT. This table comes from immunoSEQ multiplex PCR, and its TCRdb copy is limited to in-frame clones, with some not included. Of some 120,000 clones in the sample, 80% to 90% are singletons; the top ten hold 1.5% to 2%. This sequence originates from a woman aged 55 to 70 with renal cell carcinoma. Source: blood, taken from a patient whose treatment included radiotherapy and nephrectomy. The chain uses TRBV27 and TRBJ1-4; D unresolved. CDR3: CASSLWATNEKLFF. CDR3 sequence (DNA): TGTGCCAGCAGTTTATGGGCAACTAATGAAAAACTGTTTTTT.